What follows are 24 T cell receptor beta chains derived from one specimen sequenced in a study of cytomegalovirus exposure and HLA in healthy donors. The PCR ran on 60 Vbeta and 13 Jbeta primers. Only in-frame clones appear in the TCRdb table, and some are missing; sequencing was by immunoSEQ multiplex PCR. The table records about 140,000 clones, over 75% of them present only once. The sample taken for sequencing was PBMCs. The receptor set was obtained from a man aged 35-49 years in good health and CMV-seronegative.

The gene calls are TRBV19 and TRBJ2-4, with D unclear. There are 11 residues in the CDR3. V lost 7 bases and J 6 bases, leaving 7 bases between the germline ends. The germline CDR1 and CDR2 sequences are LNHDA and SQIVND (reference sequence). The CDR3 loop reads CASNTGNIQYF. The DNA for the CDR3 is TGTGCCAGTAATACCGGAAACATTCAGTACTTC.

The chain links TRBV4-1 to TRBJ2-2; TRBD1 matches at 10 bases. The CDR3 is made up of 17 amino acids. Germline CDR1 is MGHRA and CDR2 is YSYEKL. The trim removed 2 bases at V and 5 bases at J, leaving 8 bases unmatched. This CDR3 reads CASSQSPGQGKTGELFF. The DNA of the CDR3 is TGCGCCAGCAGCCAATCGCCGGGACAGGGGAAGACCGGGGAGCTGTTTTTT.

The CDR3 is CASRPARGTTQETQYF. CDR3 coding DNA: TGTGCCAGCAGGCCTGCGAGGGGGACGACCCAAGAGACCCAGTACTTC. This rearrangement joins TRBV27 to TRBJ2-5; D perhaps matches TRBD1 (6 bases). CDR3 length: 16 amino acids. Trimming took 6 bases from V and 1 from J, leaving 18 bases between them. From germline, CDR1 is MNHEY and CDR2 SMNVEV (reference sequence).

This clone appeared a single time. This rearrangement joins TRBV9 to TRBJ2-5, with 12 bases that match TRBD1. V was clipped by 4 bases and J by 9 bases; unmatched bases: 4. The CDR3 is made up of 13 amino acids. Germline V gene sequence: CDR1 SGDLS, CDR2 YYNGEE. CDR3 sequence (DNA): TGTGCCAGCAGCCCGGGACAGGGGGCCCCCCAGTACTTC. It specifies CASSPGQGAPQYF.

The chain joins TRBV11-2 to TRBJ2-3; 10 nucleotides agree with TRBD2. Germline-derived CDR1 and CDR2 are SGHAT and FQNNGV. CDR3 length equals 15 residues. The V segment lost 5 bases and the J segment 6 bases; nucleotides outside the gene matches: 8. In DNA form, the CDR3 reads TGTGCCAGCAGCCAAAGCGGGGGGGCCCTTGATACGCAGTATTTT. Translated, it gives CASSQSGGALDTQYF.

The DNA of the CDR3 is TGTGCCAGCAGTCCCCGGACAGGAGGCACAGATACGCAGTATTTT. Its translation: CASSPRTGGTDTQYF. The rearrangement joins TRBV28 to TRBJ2-3; 7 bases align to TRBD1. Trimming cost V 5 bases and J 1 base; bases outside gene matches: 6. Germline V gene data show CDR1 as MDHEN and CDR2 as SYDVKM. The CDR3 loop spans 15 amino acids. Filled out from reference TRBV28 and TRBJ2-3, the complete variable domain reads DVKVTQSSRYLVKRTGEKVFLECVQDMDHENMFWYRQDPGLGLRLIYFSYDVKMKEKGDIPEGYSVSREKKERFSLILESASTNQTSMYLCASSPRTGGTDTQYFGPGTRLTVL.

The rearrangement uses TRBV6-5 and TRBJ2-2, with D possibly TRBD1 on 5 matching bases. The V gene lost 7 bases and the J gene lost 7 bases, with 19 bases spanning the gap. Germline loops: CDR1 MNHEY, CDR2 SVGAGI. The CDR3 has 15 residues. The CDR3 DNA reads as TGTGCCAGCACTACGGACATATCCCGAGTCGGGGAGCTGTTTTTT. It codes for CASTTDISRVGELFF.

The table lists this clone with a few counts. The CDR3 loop is CASRISQDVGYTF. CDR3 coding DNA: TGTGCCAGCAGGATTTCACAGGACGTGGGCTACACCTTC. The chain employs TRBV6-5 and TRBJ1-2; D is possibly TRBD1 (5 bases). Germline CDR1 MNHEY, CDR2 SVGAGI. The CDR3 contains 13 residues. V was clipped by 6 bases and J by 8 bases, with 16 bases between them.

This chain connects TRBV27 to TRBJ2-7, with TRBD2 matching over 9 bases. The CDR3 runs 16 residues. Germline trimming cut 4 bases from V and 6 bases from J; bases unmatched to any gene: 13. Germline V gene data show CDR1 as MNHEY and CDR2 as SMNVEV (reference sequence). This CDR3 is CASSSPARERGAEQYF. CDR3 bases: TGTGCCAGCAGTTCACCCGCTAGAGAGCGGGGGGCCGAGCAGTACTTC.

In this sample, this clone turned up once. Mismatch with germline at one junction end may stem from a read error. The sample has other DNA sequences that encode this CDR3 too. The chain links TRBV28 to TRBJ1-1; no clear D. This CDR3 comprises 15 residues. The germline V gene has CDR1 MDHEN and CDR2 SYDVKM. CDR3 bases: TGTGCCAGCAGTCCCATACCCCTAAGCAAAGCTGAAGCCTTCTTT. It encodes CASSPIPLSKAEAFF.

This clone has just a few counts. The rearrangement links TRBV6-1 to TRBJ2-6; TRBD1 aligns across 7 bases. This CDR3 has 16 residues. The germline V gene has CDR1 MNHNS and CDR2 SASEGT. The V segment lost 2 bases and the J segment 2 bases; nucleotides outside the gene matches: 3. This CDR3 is CASSEQQGTGANVLTF. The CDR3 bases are TGTGCCAGCAGTGAACAACAGGGGACTGGGGCCAACGTCCTGACTTTC.

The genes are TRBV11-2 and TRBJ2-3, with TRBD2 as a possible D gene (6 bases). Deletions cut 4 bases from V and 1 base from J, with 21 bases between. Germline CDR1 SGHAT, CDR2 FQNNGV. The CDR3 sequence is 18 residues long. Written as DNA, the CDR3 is TGTGCCAGCAGCTCCCTTAGGAACTTCGGGACTCGCACAGATACGCAGTATTTT. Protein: CASSSLRNFGTRTDTQYF. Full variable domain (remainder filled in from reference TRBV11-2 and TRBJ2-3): EAGVAQSPRYKIIEKRQSVAFWCNPISGHATLYWYQQILGQGPKLLIQFQNNGVVDDSQLPKDRFSAERLKGVDSTLKIQPAKLEDSAVYLCASSSLRNFGTRTDTQYFGPGTRLTVL.

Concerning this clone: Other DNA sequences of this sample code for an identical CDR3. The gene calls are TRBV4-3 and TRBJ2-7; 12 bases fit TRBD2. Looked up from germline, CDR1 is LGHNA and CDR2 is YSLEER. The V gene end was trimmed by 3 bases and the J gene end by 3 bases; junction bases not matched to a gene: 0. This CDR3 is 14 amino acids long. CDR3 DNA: TGCGCCAGCAGCCAGGGACTAGCGGGCTACGAGCAGTACTTC. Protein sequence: CASSQGLAGYEQYF.

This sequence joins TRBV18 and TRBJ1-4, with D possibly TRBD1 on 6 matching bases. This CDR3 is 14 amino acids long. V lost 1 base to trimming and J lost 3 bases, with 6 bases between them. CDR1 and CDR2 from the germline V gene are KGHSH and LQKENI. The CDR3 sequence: CASSPQGANEKLFF. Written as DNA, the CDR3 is TGTGCCAGCTCACCACAGGGGGCTAATGAAAAACTGTTTTTT.

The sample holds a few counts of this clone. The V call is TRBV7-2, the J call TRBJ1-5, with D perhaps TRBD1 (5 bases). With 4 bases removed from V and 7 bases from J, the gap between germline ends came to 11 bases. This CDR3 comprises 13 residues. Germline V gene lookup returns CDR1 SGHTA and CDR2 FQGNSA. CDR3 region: CASSSRDGQPQHF. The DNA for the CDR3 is TGTGCCAGCAGCTCCAGGGATGGGCAGCCCCAGCATTTT.

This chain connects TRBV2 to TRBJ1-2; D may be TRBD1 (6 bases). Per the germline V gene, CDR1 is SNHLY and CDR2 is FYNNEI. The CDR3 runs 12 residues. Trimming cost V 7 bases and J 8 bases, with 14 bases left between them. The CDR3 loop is CASKRDTEGYTF. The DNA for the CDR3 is TGTGCCAGCAAGCGGGACACTGAAGGCTACACCTTC.

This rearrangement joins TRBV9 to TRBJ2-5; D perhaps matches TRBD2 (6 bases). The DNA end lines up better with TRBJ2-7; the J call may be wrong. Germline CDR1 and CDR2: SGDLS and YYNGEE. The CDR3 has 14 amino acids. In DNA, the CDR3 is TGTGCCAGCAGCGCCGTTAGCGGTGCCTACGAGCAGTACTTC. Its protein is CASSAVSGAYEQYF.

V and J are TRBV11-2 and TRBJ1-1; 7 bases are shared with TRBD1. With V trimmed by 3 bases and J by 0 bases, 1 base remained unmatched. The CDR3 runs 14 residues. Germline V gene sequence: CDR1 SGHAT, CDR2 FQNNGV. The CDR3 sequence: CASSLDRMNTEAFF. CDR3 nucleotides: TGTGCCAGCAGCTTGGACAGGATGAACACTGAAGCTTTCTTT.

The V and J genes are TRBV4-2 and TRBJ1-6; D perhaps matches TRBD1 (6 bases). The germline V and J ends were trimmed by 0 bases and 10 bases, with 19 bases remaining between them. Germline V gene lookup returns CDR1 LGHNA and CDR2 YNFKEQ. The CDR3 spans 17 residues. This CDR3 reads CASSQEGTGTKGSPLHF. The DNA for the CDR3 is TGTGCCAGCAGCCAAGAAGGGACCGGGACAAAGGGCTCACCCCTCCACTTT.

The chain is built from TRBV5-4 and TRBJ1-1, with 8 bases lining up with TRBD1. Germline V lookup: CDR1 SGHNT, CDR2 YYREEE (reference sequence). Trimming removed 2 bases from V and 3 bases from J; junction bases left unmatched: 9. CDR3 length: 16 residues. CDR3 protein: CASSFGQGTHDTEAFF. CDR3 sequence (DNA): TGTGCCAGCAGCTTTGGACAGGGAACTCATGACACTGAAGCTTTCTTT.

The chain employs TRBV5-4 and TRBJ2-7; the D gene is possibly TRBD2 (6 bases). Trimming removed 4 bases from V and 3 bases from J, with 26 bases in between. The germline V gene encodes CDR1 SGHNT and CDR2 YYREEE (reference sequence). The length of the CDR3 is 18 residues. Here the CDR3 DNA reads TGTGCCAGCAGCCGGGGGACTCCCACTAGTGTGGGTAACTACGAGCAGTACTTC. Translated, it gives CASSRGTPTSVGNYEQYF. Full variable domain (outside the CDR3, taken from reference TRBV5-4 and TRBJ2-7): ETGVTQSPTHLIKTRGQQVTLRCSSQSGHNTVSWYQQALGQGPQFIFQYYREEENGRGNFPPRFSGLQFPNYSSELNVNALELDDSALYLCASSRGTPTSVGNYEQYFGPGTRLTVT.

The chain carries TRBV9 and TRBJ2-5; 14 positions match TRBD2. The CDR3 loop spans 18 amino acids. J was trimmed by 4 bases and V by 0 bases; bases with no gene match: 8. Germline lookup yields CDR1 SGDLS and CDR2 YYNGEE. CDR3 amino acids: CASSVAPGLAGVGETQYF. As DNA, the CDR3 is TGTGCCAGCAGCGTAGCTCCGGGACTAGCGGGGGTGGGAGAGACCCAGTACTTC.

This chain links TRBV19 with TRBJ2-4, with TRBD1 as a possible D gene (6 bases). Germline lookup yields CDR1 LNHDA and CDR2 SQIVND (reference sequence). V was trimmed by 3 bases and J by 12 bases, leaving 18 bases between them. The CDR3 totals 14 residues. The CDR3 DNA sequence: TGTGCCAGTAGTATTACAGGGTCGGTGGACAGTCAGTACTTC. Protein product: CASSITGSVDSQYF.

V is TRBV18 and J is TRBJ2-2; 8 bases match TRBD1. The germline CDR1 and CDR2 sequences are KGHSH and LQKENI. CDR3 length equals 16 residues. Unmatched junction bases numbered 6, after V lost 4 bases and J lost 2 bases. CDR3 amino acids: CASSLGQGRNTGELFF. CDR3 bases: TGTGCCAGCTCACTCGGACAGGGTAGAAACACCGGGGAGCTGTTTTTT.